This TCR beta chain was sequenced for a study of radiotherapy plus CTLA-4 blockade in lung cancer. Germline loops: CDR1 LGHNA, CDR2 YNFKEQ. The CDR3 contains 14 residues. V was cut by 4 bases and J by 9 bases, with 13 bases left in between. Produced via immunoSEQ multiplex PCR; TCRdb's table is partial and in-frame only. Among about 97,000 clones listed, roughly 74% were seen once. The chain uses TRBV4-2 and TRBJ1-6; D unresolved. Sample: peripheral blood, taken from a patient treated with radiotherapy plus ipilimumab. This receptor was identified in a human donor with non-small cell lung cancer who had a partial response to radiotherapy plus ipilimumab. Some clones in this sample may be carry-over from other donors' samples. The CDR3 DNA reads as TGTGCCAGCAGCCGAAAGAGGGAGAGTTCACCCCTCCACTTT. It codes for CASSRKRESSPLHF.